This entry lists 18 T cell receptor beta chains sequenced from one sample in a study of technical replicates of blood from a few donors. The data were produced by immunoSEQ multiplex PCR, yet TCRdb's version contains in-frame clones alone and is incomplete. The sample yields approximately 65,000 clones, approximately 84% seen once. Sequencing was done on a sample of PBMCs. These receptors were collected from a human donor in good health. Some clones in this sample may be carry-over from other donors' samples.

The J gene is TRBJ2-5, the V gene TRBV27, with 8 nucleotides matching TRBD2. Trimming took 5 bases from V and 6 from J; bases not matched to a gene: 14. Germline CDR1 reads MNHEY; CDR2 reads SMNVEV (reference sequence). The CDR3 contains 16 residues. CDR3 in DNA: TGTGCCAGCAGTCCACAGCCAGCGGGAGAGATGAAGACCCAGTACTTC. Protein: CASSPQPAGEMKTQYF.

This CDR3 is CASSFTEGYGYTF. The CDR3 DNA follows: TGTGCCAGCAGCTTCACAGAAGGCTATGGCTACACCTTC. This rearrangement joins TRBV7-9 to TRBJ1-2; D unresolved. Germline V gene sequence: CDR1 SEHNR, CDR2 FQNEAQ (reference sequence). The CDR3 consists of 13 residues. Trimming removed 3 bases from V and 4 bases from J, with 9 bases in between.

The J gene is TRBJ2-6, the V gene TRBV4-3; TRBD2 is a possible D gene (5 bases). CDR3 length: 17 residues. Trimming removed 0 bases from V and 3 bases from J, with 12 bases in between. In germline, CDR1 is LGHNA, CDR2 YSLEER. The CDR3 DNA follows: TGCGCCAGCAGCCAAGACCTCGTACGGGATGGGGCCAACGTCCTGACTTTC. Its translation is CASSQDLVRDGANVLTF.

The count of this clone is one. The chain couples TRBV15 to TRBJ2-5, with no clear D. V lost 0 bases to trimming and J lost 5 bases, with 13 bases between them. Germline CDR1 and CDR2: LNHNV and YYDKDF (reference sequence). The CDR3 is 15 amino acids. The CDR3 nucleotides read TGTGCCACCAGCAGAGATAAGAGATCTTGGGAGACCCAGTACTTC. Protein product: CATSRDKRSWETQYF.

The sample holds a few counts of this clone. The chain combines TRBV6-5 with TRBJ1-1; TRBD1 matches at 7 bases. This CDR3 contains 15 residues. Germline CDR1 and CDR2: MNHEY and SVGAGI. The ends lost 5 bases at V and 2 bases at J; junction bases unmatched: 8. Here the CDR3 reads CASSPLGTVNTEAFF. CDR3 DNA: TGTGCCAGCAGTCCACTTGGGACAGTTAACACTGAAGCTTTCTTT.

CDR3 region: CASSTQATGAYGYTF. DNA of the CDR3: TGTGCCAGCAGCACCCAAGCGACAGGGGCCTATGGCTACACCTTC. The gene calls are TRBV9 and TRBJ1-2; 8 bases agree with TRBD1. Germline V gives CDR1 SGDLS, CDR2 YYNGEE. J was trimmed by 4 bases and V by 4 bases; bases with no gene match: 9. This CDR3 spans 15 amino acids.

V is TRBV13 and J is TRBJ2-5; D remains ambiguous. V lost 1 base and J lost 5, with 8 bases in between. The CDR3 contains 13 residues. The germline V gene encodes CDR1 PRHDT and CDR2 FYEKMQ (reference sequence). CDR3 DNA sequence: TGTGCCAGCAGCTTAGAGGCTAGGGAGACCCAGTACTTC. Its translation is CASSLEARETQYF.

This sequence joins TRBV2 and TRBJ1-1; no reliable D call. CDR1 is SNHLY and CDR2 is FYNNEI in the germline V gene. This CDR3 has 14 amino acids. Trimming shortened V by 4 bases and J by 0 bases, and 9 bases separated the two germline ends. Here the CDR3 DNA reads TGTGCCAGCAGTGTAGTCCTCATGAACACTGAAGCTTTCTTT. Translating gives CASSVVLMNTEAFF.

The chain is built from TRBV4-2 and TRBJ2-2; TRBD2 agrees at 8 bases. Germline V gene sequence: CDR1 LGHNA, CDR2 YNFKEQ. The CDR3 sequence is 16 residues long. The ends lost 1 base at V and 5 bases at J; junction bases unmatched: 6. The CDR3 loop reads CASSQGGSGGTGELFF. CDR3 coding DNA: TGTGCCAGCAGCCAAGGAGGAAGCGGGGGAACCGGGGAGCTGTTTTTT.

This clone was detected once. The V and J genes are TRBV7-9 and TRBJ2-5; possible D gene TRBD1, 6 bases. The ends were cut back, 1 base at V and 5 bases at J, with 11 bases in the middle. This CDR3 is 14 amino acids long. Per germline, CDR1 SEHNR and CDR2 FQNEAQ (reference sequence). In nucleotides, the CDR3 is TGTGCCAGCAGCTTAGGGCAGGGGTTTGAGACCCAGTACTTC. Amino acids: CASSLGQGFETQYF.

This CDR3 is CASMAGGRYGYTF. The CDR3, as DNA: TGTGCCAGCATGGCCGGAGGGAGGTATGGCTACACCTTC. The chain uses TRBV5-4 and TRBJ1-2, with D unclear. The germline CDR1 and CDR2 sequences are SGHNT and YYREEE (reference sequence). V was cut by 6 bases and J by 5 bases, with 14 bases left in between. The CDR3 totals 13 residues.

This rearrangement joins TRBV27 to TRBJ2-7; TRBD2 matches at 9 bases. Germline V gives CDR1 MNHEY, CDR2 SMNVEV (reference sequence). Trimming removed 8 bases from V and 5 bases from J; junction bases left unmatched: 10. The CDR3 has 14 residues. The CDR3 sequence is CASAGREGRNEQYF. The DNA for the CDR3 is TGTGCCAGCGCTGGGCGGGAGGGCCGGAACGAGCAGTACTTC.

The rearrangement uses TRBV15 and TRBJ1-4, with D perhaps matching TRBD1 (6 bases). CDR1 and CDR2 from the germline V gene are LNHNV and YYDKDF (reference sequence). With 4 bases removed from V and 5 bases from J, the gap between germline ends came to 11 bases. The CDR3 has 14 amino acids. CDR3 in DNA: TGTGCCACCAGCAATTACAGGGCAAATGAAAAACTGTTTTTT. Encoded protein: CATSNYRANEKLFF.

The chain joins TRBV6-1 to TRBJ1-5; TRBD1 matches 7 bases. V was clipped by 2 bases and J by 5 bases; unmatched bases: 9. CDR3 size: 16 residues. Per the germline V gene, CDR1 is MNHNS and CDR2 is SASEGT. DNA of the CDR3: TGTGCCAGCAGTGAATCTTACAGGGGATTCTATCAGCCCCAGCATTTT. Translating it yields CASSESYRGFYQPQHF.

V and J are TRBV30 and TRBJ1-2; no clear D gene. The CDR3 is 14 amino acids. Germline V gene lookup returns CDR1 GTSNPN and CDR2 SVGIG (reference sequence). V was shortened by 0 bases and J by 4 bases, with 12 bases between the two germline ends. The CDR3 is CAWSVYREAYGYTF. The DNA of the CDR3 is TGTGCCTGGAGTGTTTACCGGGAGGCCTATGGCTACACCTTC.

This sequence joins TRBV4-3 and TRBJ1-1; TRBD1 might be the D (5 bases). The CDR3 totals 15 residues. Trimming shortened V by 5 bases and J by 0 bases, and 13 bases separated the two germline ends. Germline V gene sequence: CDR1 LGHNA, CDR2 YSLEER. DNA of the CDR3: TGCGCCAGCAGCGGGGGAGGGACCCTGAACACTGAAGCTTTCTTT. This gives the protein CASSGGGTLNTEAFF.

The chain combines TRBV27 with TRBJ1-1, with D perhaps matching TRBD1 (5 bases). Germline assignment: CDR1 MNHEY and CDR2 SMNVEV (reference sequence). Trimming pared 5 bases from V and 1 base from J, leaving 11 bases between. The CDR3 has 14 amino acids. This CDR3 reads CASSPPGGNTEAFF. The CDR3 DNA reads TGTGCCAGCAGTCCCCCCGGGGGGAACACTGAAGCTTTCTTT.

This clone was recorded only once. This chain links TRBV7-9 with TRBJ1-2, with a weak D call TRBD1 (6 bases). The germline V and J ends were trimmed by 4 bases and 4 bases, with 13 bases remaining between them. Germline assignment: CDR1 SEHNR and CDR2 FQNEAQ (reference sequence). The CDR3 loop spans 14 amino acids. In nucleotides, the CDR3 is TGTGCCAGCAGCTCAGCGGAGACAGGCTATGGCTACACCTTC. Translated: CASSSAETGYGYTF.